These 2 T cell receptor beta chains originate from one sample sequenced in a study of shared clonotypes between healthy human individuals. The repertoire was sequenced with immunoSEQ multiplex PCR; TCRdb's copy has only in-frame clones and lacks some. The repertoire consists of 1.6 million or so clones, with roughly 97% occurring once and the leading ten covering roughly 1.2%. Source material: naive CD4+ T cells sorted from blood. This sample's subset: CD45RA+ positively selected. Receptor source: a young man in good health.

The V and J genes are TRBV28 and TRBJ2-3; D is perhaps TRBD2 (6 bases). Trimming stripped 1 base from V and 0 bases from J, with 11 bases between. Germline V gene lookup returns CDR1 MDHEN and CDR2 SYDVKM. This CDR3 comprises 16 residues. CDR3 bases: TGTGCCAGCAGTTTATTGCTAGCGAGCAGCACAGATACGCAGTATTTT. This encodes CASSLLLASSTDTQYF.

The gene calls are TRBV11-2 and TRBJ1-1, with a tentative D call TRBD1 (6 bases). Germline loops: CDR1 SGHAT, CDR2 FQNNGV. V lost 4 bases to trimming and J lost 5 bases, with 11 bases between them. The CDR3 consists of 13 residues. CDR3 amino acids: CASSSRTGTEAFF. The DNA of the CDR3 is TGTGCCAGCAGCTCCCGTACAGGGACTGAAGCTTTCTTT.